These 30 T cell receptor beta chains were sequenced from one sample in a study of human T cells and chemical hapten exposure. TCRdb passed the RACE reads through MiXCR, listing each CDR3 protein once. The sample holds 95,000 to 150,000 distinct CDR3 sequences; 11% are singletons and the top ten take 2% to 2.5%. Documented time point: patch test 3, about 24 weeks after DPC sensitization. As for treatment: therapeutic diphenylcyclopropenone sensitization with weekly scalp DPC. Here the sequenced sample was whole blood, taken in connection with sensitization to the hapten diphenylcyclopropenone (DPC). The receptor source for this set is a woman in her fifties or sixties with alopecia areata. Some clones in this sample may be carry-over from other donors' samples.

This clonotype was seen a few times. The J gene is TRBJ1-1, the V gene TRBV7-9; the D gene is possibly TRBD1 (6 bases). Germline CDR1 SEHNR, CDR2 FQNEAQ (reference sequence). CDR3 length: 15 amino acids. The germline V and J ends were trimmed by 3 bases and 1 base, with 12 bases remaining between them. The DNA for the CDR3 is TGTGCCAGCAGCTTTAGGACAGCGTCGAACACTGAAGCTTTCTTT. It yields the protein CASSFRTASNTEAFF.

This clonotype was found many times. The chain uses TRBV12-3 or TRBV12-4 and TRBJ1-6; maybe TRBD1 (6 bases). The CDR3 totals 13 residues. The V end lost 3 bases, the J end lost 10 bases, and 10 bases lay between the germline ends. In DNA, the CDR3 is TGTGCCAGCAGTTTGGACAGTAGGTCACCCCTCCACTTT. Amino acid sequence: CASSLDSRSPLHF.

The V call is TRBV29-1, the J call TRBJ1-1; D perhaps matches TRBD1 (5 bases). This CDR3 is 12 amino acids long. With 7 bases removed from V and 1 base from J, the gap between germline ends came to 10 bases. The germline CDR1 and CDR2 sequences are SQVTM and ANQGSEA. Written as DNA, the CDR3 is TGCAGCGGGGGACGGCAGAACACTGAAGCTTTCTTT. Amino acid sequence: CSGGRQNTEAFF.

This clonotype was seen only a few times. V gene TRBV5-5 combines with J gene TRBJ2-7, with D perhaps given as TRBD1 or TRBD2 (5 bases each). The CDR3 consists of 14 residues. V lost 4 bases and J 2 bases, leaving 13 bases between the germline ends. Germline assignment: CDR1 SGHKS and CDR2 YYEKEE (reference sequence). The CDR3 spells CASSTVGVPYEQYF. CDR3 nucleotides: TGTGCCAGCAGCACCGTGGGGGTTCCCTACGAGCAGTACTTC.

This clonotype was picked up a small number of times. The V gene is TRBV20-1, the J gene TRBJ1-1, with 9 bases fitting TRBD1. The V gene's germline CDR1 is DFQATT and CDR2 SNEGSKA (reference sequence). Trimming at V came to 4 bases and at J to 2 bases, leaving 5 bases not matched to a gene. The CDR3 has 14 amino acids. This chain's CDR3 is CSAKQGAGNTEAFF. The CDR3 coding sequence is TGCAGTGCTAAACAGGGGGCGGGAAACACTGAAGCTTTCTTT.

CDR3 bases: TGTGCCAGCAGCGTAGAAGGATCTAGGGGGGATACGCAGTATTTT. Encoded protein: CASSVEGSRGDTQYF. The chain employs TRBV9 and TRBJ2-3; perhaps TRBD1 as D (6 bases). The CDR3 is 15 amino acids. CDR1 is SGDLS and CDR2 is YYNGEE in the germline V gene. Trimming removed 0 bases at V and 6 bases at J, with 14 bases between. The whole variable domain, filled in from reference TRBV9 and TRBJ2-3, reads DSGVTQTPKHLITATGQRVTLRCSPRSGDLSVYWYQQSLDQGLQFLIQYYNGEERAKGNILERFSAQQFPDLHSELNLSSLELGDSALYFCASSVEGSRGDTQYFGPGTRLTVL.

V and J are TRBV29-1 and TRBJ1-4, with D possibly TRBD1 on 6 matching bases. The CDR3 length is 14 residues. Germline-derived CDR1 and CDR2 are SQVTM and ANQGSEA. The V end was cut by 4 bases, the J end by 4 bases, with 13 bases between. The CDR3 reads CSVAHRADNEKLFF. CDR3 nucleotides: TGCAGCGTTGCTCACAGGGCGGATAATGAAAAACTGTTTTTT.

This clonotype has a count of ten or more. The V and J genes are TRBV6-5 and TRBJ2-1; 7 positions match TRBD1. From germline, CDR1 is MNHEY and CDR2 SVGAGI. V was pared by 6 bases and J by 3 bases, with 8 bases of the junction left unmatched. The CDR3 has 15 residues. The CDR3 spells CASRWTGDSYNEQFF. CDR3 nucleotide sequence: TGTGCCAGCAGGTGGACAGGCGATAGCTACAATGAGCAGTTCTTC.

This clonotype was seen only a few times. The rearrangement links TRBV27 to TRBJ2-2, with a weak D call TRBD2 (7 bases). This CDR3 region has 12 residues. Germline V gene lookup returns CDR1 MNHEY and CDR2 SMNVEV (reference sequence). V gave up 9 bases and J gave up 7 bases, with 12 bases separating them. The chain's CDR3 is CASSGGDGELFF. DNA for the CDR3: TGTGCCAGTTCGGGGGGCGACGGGGAGCTGTTTTTT.

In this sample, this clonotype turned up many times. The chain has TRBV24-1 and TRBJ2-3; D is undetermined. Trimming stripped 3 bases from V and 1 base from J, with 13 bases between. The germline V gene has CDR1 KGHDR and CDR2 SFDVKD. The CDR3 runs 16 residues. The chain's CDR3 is CATSDPDPRGTDTQYF. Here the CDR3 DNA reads TGTGCCACCAGTGATCCTGACCCCCGGGGCACAGATACGCAGTATTTT.

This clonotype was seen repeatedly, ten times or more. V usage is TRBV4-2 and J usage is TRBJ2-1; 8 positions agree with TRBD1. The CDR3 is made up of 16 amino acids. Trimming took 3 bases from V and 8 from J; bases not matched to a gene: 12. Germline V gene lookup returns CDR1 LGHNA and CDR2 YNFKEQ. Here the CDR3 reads CASSQGDRGTFYEQFF. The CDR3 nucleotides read TGTGCCAGCAGCCAGGGTGACAGGGGAACCTTCTATGAGCAGTTCTTC.

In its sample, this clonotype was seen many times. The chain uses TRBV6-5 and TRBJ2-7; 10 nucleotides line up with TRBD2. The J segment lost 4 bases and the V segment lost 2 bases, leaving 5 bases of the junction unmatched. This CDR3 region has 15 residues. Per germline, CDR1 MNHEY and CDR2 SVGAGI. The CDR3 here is CASSYVAGGSYEQYF. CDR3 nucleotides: TGTGCCAGCAGTTACGTAGCGGGGGGATCATACGAGCAGTACTTC.

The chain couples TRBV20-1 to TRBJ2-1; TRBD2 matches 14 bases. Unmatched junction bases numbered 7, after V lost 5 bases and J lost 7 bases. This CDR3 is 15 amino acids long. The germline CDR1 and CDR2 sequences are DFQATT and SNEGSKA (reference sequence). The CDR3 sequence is CSAARLAGGQNEQFF. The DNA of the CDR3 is TGCAGTGCTGCGAGACTAGCGGGGGGGCAGAATGAGCAGTTCTTC.

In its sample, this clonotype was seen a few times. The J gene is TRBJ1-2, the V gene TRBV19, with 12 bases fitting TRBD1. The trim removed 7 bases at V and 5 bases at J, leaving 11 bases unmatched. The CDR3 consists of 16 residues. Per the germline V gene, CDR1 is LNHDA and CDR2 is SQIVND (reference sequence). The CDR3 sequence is CASNTGTGGVEYGYTF. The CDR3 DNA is TGTGCCAGTAATACCGGGACAGGGGGCGTTGAATATGGCTACACCTTC.

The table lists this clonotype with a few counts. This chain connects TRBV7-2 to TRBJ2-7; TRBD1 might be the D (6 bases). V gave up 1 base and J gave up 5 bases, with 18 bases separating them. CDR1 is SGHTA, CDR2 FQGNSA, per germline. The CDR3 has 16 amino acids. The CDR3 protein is CASSLGVGTNRHEQYF. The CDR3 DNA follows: TGTGCCAGCAGCTTAGGGGTCGGGACAAATCGCCACGAGCAGTACTTC. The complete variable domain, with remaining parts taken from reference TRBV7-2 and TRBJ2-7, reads GAGVSQSPSNKVTEKGKDVELRCDPISGHTALYWYRQSLGQGLEFLIYFQGNSAPDKSGLPSDRFSAERTGGSVSTLTIQRTQQEDSAVYLCASSLGVGTNRHEQYFGPGTRLTVT.

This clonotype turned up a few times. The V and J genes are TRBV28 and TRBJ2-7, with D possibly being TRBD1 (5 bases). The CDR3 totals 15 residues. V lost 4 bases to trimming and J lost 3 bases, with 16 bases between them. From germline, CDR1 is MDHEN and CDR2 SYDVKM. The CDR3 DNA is TGTGCCAGCAGTTGGTTGGGGCTAGGGATCTACGAGCAGTACTTC. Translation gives CASSWLGLGIYEQYF.

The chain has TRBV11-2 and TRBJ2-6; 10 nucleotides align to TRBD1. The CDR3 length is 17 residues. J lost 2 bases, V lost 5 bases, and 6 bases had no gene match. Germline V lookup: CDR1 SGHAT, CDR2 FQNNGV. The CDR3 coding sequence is TGTGCCAGCAGCGGGGGACAGGGGTCCACTGGGGCCAACGTCCTGACTTTC. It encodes CASSGGQGSTGANVLTF.

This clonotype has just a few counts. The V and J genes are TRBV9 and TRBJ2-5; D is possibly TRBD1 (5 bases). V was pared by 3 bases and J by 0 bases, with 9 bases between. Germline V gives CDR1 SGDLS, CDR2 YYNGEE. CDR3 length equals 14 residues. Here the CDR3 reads CASSGVRDQETQYF. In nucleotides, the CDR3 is TGTGCCAGCAGCGGGGTCAGGGACCAAGAGACCCAGTACTTC. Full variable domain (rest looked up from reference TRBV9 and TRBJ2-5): DSGVTQTPKHLITATGQRVTLRCSPRSGDLSVYWYQQSLDQGLQFLIQYYNGEERAKGNILERFSAQQFPDLHSELNLSSLELGDSALYFCASSGVRDQETQYFGPGTRLLVL.

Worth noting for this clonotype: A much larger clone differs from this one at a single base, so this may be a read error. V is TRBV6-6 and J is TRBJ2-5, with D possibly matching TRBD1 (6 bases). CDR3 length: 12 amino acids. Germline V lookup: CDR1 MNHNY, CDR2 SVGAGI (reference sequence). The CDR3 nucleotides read TGTGCCAGCAGTTACGCAGGGGAGACCCAGCACTTC. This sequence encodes CASSYAGETQHF.

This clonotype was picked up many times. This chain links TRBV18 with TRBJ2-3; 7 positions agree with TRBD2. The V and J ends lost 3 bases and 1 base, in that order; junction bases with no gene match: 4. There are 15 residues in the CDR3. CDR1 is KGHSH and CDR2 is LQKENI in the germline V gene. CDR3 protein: CASSPSSGGTDTQYF. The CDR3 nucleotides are TGTGCCAGCTCACCTTCAAGCGGGGGCACAGATACGCAGTATTTT. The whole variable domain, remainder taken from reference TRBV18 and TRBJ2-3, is NAGVMQNPRHLVRRRGQEARLRCSPMKGHSHVYWYRQLPEEGLKFMVYLQKENIIDESGMPKERFSAEFPKEGPSILRIQQVVRGDSAAYFCASSPSSGGTDTQYFGPGTRLTVL.

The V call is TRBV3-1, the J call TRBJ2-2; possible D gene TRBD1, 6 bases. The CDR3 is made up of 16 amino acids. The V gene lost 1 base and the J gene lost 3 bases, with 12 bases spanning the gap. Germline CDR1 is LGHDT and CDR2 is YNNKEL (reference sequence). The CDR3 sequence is CASSQVQGPYTGELFF. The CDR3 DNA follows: TGTGCCAGCAGCCAAGTACAGGGCCCTTACACCGGGGAGCTGTTTTTT.

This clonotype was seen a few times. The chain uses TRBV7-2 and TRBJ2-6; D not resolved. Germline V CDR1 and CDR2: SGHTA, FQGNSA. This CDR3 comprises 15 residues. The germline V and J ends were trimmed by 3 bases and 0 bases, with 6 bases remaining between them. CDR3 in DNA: TGTGCCAGCAGCTTGATCACCTCTGGGGCCAACGTCCTGACTTTC. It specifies CASSLITSGANVLTF.

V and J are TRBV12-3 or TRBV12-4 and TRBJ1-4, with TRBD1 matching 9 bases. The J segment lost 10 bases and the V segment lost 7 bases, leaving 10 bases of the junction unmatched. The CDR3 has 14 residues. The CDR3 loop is CASTSGQGYGKLFF. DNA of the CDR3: TGTGCCAGCACCTCCGGACAGGGGTACGGAAAACTGTTTTTT.

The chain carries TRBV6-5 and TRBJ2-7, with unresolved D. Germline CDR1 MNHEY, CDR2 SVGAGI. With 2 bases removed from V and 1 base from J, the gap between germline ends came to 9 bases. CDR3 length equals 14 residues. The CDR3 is CASSYARGSYEQYF. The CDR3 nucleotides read TGTGCCAGCAGTTACGCCCGAGGATCCTACGAGCAGTACTTC.

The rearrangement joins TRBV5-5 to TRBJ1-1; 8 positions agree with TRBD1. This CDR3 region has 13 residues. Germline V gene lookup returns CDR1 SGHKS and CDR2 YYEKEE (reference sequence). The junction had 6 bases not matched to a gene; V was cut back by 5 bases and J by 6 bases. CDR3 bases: TGTGCCAGCAGTTCACAGGGGGTGTCTGAAGCTTTCTTT. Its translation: CASSSQGVSEAFF.

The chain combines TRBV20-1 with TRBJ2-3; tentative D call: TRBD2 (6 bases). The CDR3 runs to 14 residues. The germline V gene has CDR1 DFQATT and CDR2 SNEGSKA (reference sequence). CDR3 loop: CRLQRGGIQDTQYF. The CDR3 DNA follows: TGCAGGTTACAGAGGGGCGGGATCCAGGATACGCAGTATTTT.

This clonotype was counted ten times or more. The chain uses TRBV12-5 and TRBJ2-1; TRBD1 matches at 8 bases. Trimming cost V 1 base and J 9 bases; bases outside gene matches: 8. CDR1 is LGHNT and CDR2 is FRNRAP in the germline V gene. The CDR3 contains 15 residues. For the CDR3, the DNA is TGTGCTAGTGGTTTGGACTGGGGACAGGAGGTTGAGCAGTTCTTC. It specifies CASGLDWGQEVEQFF. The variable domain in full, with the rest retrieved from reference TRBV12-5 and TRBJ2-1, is DARVTQTPRHKVTEMGQEVTMRCQPILGHNTVFWYRQTMMQGLELLAYFRNRAPLDDSGMPKDRFSAEMPDATLATLKIQPSEPRDSAVYFCASGLDWGQEVEQFFGPGTRLTVL.

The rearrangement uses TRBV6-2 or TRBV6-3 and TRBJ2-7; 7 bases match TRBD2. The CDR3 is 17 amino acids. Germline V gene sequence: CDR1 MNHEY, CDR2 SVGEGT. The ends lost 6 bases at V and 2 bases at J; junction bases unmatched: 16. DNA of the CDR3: TGTGCCAGCAGCCCCGTATCCTTAGCGGGCCTCCCCTACGAGCAGTACTTC. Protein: CASSPVSLAGLPYEQYF.

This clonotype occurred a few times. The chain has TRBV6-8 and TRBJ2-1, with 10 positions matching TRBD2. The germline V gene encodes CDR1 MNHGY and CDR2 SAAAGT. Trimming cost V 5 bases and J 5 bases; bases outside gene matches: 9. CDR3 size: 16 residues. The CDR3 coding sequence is TGTGCCAGCAGTCGCCTGAGAGCGGGGGGGAACAATGAGCAGTTCTTC. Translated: CASSRLRAGGNNEQFF.

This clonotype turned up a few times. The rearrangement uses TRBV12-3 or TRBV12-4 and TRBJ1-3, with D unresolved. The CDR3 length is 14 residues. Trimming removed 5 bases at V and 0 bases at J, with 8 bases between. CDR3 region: CASSAGRSGNTIYF. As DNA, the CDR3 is TGTGCCAGCAGTGCAGGTCGCTCTGGAAACACCATATATTTT.